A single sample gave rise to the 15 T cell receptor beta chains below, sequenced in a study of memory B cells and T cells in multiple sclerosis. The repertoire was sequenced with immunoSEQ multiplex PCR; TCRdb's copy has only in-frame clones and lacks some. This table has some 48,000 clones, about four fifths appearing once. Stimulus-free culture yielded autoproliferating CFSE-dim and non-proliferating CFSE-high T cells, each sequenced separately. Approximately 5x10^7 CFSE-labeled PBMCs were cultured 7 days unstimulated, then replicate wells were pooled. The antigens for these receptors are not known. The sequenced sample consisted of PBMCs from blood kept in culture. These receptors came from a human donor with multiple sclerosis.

This CDR3 is CASNPGQLNTEAFF. As DNA, the CDR3 is TGTGCCAGCAACCCGGGACAGTTGAACACTGAAGCTTTCTTT. The V and J genes are TRBV9 and TRBJ1-1, with 7 nucleotides matching TRBD1. Germline CDR1 SGDLS, CDR2 YYNGEE. The CDR3 runs to 14 residues. V shed 6 bases and J 0 bases; nucleotides not matched to a gene: 5.

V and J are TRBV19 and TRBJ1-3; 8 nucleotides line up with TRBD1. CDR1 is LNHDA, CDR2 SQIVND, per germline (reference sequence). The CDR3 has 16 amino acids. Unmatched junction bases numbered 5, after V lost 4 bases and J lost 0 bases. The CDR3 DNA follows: TGTGCCAGTAGTAGCGGACAGGGCCGCTCTGGAAACACCATATATTTT. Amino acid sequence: CASSSGQGRSGNTIYF.

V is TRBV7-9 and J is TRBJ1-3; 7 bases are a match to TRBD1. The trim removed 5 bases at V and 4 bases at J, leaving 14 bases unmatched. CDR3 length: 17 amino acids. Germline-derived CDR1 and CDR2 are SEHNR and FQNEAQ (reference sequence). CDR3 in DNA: TGTGCCAGCAGCGCACCGGGACAGACTAAGTCGGGAAACACCATATATTTT. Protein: CASSAPGQTKSGNTIYF. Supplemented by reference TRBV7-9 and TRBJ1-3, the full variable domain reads DTGVSQNPRHKITKRGQNVTFRCDPISEHNRLYWYRQTLGQGPEFLTYFQNEAQLEKSRLLSDRFSAERPKGSFSTLEIQRTEQGDSAMYLCASSAPGQTKSGNTIYFGEGSWLTVV.

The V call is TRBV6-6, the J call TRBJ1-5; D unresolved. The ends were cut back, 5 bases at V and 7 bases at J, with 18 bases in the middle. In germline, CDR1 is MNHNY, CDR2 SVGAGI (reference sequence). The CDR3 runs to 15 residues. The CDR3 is CASSQNFGGLQPQHF. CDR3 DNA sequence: TGTGCCAGCAGTCAAAACTTCGGAGGATTGCAGCCCCAGCATTTT.

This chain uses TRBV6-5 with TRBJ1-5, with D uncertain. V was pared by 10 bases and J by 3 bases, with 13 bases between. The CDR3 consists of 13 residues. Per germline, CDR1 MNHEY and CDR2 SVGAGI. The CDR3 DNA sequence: TGTGCCATCAGCACAGAATTCAATCAGCCCCAGCATTTT. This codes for CAISTEFNQPQHF.

The CDR3, as DNA: TGTGCCAGTAGTTTTCCCTCGGGACAGGGGCTCTATGGCTACACCTTC. Encoded protein: CASSFPSGQGLYGYTF. The chain couples TRBV19 to TRBJ1-2; 10 bases match TRBD1. The CDR3 length is 16 residues. CDR1 and CDR2 (germline): LNHDA, SQIVND (reference sequence). V lost 5 bases and J lost 4; bases outside the gene matches: 10.

In nucleotides, the CDR3 is TGTGCCAGCAGCTTAGCGGCCGTCGGGGGGGGCTCCTACGAGCAGTACTTC. Amino acid sequence: CASSLAAVGGGSYEQYF. The chain recombines TRBV7-6 with TRBJ2-7; 8 bases are a match to TRBD2. This CDR3 contains 17 residues. CDR1 SGHVS and CDR2 FNYEAQ come from the germline V gene. Unmatched junction bases numbered 7, after V lost 0 bases and J lost 0 bases.

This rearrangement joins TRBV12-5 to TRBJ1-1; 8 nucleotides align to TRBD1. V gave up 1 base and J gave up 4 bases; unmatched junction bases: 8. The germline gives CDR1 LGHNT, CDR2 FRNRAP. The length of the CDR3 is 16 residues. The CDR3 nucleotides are TGTGCTAGTGGTTTGGCGGACAGGGATCGATCCACTGAAGCTTTCTTT. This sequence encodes CASGLADRDRSTEAFF. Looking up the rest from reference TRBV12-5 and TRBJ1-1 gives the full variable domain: DARVTQTPRHKVTEMGQEVTMRCQPILGHNTVFWYRQTMMQGLELLAYFRNRAPLDDSGMPKDRFSAEMPDATLATLKIQPSEPRDSAVYFCASGLADRDRSTEAFFGQGTRLTVV.

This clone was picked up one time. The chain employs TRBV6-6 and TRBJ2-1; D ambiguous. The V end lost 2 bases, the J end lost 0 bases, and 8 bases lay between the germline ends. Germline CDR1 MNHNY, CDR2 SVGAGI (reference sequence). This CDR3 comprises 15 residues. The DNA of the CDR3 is TGTGCCAGCAGTTACACCTTAAGCTCCTACAATGAGCAGTTCTTC. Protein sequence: CASSYTLSSYNEQFF.

Here the CDR3 reads CASSYSGGVQPQHF. CDR3 nucleotide sequence: TGTGCCAGCAGTTACTCGGGGGGGGTGCAGCCCCAGCATTTT. This rearrangement joins TRBV6-5 to TRBJ1-5, with TRBD1 as a possible D gene (5 bases). CDR1 and CDR2 from the germline V gene are MNHEY and SVGAGI. The germline V and J ends were trimmed by 0 bases and 7 bases, with 10 bases remaining between them. The CDR3 covers 14 residues.

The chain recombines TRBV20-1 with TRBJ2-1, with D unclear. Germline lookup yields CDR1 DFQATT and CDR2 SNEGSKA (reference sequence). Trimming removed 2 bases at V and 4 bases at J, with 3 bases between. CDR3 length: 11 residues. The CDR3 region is CSARKYNEQFF. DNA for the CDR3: TGCAGTGCTAGAAAGTACAATGAGCAGTTCTTC.

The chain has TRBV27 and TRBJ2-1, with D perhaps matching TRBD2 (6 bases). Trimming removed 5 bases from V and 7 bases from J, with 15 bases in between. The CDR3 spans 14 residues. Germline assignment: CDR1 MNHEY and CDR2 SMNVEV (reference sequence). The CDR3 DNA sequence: TGTGCCAGCAGTCCCCGGGGGAGTGAGAATGAGCAGTTCTTC. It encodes CASSPRGSENEQFF.

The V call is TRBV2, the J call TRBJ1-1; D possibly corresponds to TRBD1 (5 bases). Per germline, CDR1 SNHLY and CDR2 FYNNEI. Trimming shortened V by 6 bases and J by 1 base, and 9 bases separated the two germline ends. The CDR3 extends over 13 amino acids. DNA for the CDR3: TGTGCCAGCAGCATACAGGAGAACACTGAAGCTTTCTTT. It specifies CASSIQENTEAFF.

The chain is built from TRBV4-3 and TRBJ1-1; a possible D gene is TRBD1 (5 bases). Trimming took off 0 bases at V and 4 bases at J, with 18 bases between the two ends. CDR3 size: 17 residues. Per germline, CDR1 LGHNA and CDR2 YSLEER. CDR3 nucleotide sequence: TGCGCCAGCAGCCAAGATAGGGGTCGTAAAACGTTCACTGAAGCTTTCTTT. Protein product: CASSQDRGRKTFTEAFF.

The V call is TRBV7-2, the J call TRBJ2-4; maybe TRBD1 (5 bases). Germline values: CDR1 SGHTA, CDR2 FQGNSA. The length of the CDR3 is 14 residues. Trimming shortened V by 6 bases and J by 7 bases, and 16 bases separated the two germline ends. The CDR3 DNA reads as TGTGCCAGCAGACAAGGGGCAGGGTGGAACATTCAGTACTTC. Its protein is CASRQGAGWNIQYF.